The clone carrying this T cell receptor beta chain appeared a few times. The target antigen is unknown. Assay: immunoSEQ multiplex PCR; the TCRdb copy retains only in-frame clones and omits some. The sample includes some 3,000 clones, under 30% seen only once; the top ten take around 16%. The CDR3 spans 14 residues. Between the trimmed V and J ends, which lost 4 bases and 2 bases, there was a span of 11 bases. The germline CDR1 and CDR2 sequences are LGHNA and YNFKEQ. The data are from a study of T cell clones after liver transplantation. As for the study in general: Post-transplant blood was tracked for graft-donor-reactive T cell clones identified in a pre-transplant mixed lymphocyte reaction. As an antigen-independent comparator, third-party-reactive TCRbeta sequences came from pre-transplant mixed lymphocyte reactions.

Proliferating CFSE-low MLR cells were sequenced to define alloreactive TCRbeta sequences. Graft donor PBMCs, splenocytes, lymph-node cells, or third-party PBMCs stimulated pre-transplant recipient cells. Points from the study as a whole: Migration into the graft, not deletion, may explain lost graft donor-reactive T cells.

The V and J genes are TRBV4-2 and TRBJ1-1; TRBD1 is a possible D gene (6 bases). This sequence was found in a human patient who received a liver transplant. Some T cells may have originated in the graft donor. The sample taken for sequencing was CD4+ T cells from PBMCs cultured with third-party cells. The CDR3 reads CASSLRTENTEAFF. For the CDR3, the DNA is TGTGCCAGCAGCCTCAGGACAGAAAACACTGAAGCTTTCTTT.